The present TCR beta chain was sequenced within a study of cytomegalovirus exposure and HLA in healthy donors. The PCR contained 60 Vbeta and 13 Jbeta primers. Sequenced by immunoSEQ multiplex PCR; TCRdb stores in-frame clones only, minus some. The table records some 220,000 clones, 78% of them present only once. The CDR3 is 16 residues long. Per the germline V gene, CDR1 is SGHNT and CDR2 is YENEEA. The V segment lost 5 bases and the J segment 5 bases; nucleotides outside the gene matches: 10. In regard to this clone: Antigen: not known.

Study-wide findings and caveats: Despite most TCR sequences being rare, some public TCRs occurred in many donors.

The specimen was PBMCs. The genes are TRBV11-3 and TRBJ1-1; 11 bases match TRBD1. This TCR was recovered from a boy between 10 and 17 years old in good health and CMV-seronegative. CDR3 nucleotides: TGTGCCAGCAGCCCAGGGACAGGGGGAATCAGGACTGAAGCTTTCTTT. Protein product: CASSPGTGGIRTEAFF.